This T cell receptor (beta chain) was sequenced during a study of blood T cell repertoires in COVID-19. Across the whole study: Donors in the United States, Italy and Spain gave samples during acute or convalescent COVID-19. In each case, the material was cDNA or gDNA derived from T cells, B-cell-depleted T cells, or PBMCs.

Original methodology: The assay estimated nucleated cells by amplifying reference gene primers. TCRdb keeps only in-frame clones here, not all; method: immunoSEQ multiplex PCR. That table is the source of V, J and clone size, and D and trimming were worked out from the DNA. Of over 200,000 clones in the sample, roughly 87% were seen once. Material for sequencing was peripheral blood. This TCR came from a woman younger than 35 who had recovered from COVID-19.

The CDR3 region is CASRGTGNTEAFF. The CDR3 DNA sequence: TGTGCCAGCAGGGGGACAGGCAACACTGAAGCTTTCTTT. The V gene is TRBV6-5, the J gene TRBJ1-1; 8 bases are a match to TRBD1. Germline CDR1 MNHEY, CDR2 SVGAGI. The V segment lost 6 bases and the J segment 2 bases; nucleotides outside the gene matches: 2. CDR3 length: 13 amino acids.